One sample yielded the 25 T cell receptor beta chains listed below, sequenced in a study of identifying expanded T cells in peripheral blood. Libraries were prepared by immunoSEQ multiplex PCR; TCRdb keeps only in-frame clonotypes and omits some of them. This table holds some 77,000 clones, 88% found once. The sequenced sample was blood. The receptors were sampled from a person aged 18 to 70 in good health.

V and J are TRBV19 and TRBJ1-5; TRBD1 matches at 8 bases. There are 19 residues in the CDR3. Germline values: CDR1 LNHDA, CDR2 SQIVND (reference sequence). The V segment lost 9 bases and the J segment 6 bases; nucleotides outside the gene matches: 25. The CDR3 nucleotides read TGTGCCAGCTTCCAGGGGGCGGGGGAAGGATTTTGGTCTCCTCAGCCCCAGCATTTT. Protein: CASFQGAGEGFWSPQPQHF.

The J gene is TRBJ2-2, the V gene TRBV10-3; D may correspond to TRBD1 or TRBD2 (6 bases each). This CDR3 region has 16 residues. The V gene lost 0 bases and the J gene lost 3 bases, with 11 bases spanning the gap. Germline V CDR1 and CDR2: ENHRY, SYGVKD. CDR3 in DNA: TGTGCCATCAGTGAGTCCGGGGGCCCGGACACCGGGGAGCTGTTTTTT. Translated: CAISESGGPDTGELFF.

The chain uses TRBV28 and TRBJ2-1; D uncertain. From germline, CDR1 is MDHEN and CDR2 SYDVKM. The CDR3 extends over 15 amino acids. The V gene lost 10 bases and the J gene lost 8 bases, with 24 bases spanning the gap. CDR3 region: CATSPRQLAVYEQFF. In DNA form, the CDR3 reads TGTGCCACCTCCCCCCGGCAGCTGGCAGTGTATGAGCAGTTCTTC. Full variable domain (outside the CDR3, taken from reference TRBV28 and TRBJ2-1): DVKVTQSSRYLVKRTGEKVFLECVQDMDHENMFWYRQDPGLGLRLIYFSYDVKMKEKGDIPEGYSVSREKKERFSLILESASTNQTSMYLCATSPRQLAVYEQFFGPGTRLTVL.

This clone has a single count. This chain joins TRBV9 and TRBJ2-3; D is unclear. The germline CDR1 and CDR2 sequences are SGDLS and YYNGEE. This CDR3 has 15 residues. The V and J ends lost 3 bases and 2 bases respectively, with 13 bases between them. CDR3 bases: TGTGCCAGCAGCGCGATACTGTACCTCACAGATACGCAGTATTTT. Amino acid sequence: CASSAILYLTDTQYF.

The V gene is TRBV7-9, the J gene TRBJ2-3; a possible D gene is TRBD2 (5 bases). Trimming took 5 bases from V and 5 from J, leaving 17 bases between them. The CDR3 is made up of 15 amino acids. The germline gives CDR1 SEHNR, CDR2 FQNEAQ (reference sequence). DNA of the CDR3: TGTGCCAGCAGCCTTGGGGTATTGGGGAGAGATACGCAGTATTTT. Encoded protein: CASSLGVLGRDTQYF.

This clone occurred a few times. The chain links TRBV2 to TRBJ2-2; D gene uncertain. The CDR3 extends over 13 amino acids. Deletions cut 6 bases from V and 8 bases from J, with 13 bases between. The germline CDR1 and CDR2 sequences are SNHLY and FYNNEI. This chain's CDR3 is CASSPIAWGELFF. CDR3 in DNA: TGTGCCAGCAGCCCGATCGCCTGGGGGGAGCTGTTTTTT. Full variable domain (remainder filled in from reference TRBV2 and TRBJ2-2): EPEVTQTPSHQVTQMGQEVILRCVPISNHLYFYWYRQILGQKVEFLVSFYNNEISEKSEIFDDQFSVERPDGSNFTLKIRSTKLEDSAMYFCASSPIAWGELFFGEGSRLTVL.

The chain has TRBV11-2 and TRBJ1-3; a possible D gene is TRBD1 (6 bases). The V gene lost 1 base and the J gene lost 2 bases, with 9 bases spanning the gap. Germline values: CDR1 SGHAT, CDR2 FQNNGV. There are 15 residues in the CDR3. CDR3 in amino acids: CASSLVGGAGNTIYF. CDR3 coding DNA: TGTGCCAGCAGCTTAGTCGGGGGCGCTGGAAACACCATATATTTT.

The J gene is TRBJ1-1, the V gene TRBV30; D is possibly TRBD1 (6 bases). The CDR3 spans 14 residues. V lost 8 bases to trimming and J lost 1 base, with 17 bases between them. Germline values: CDR1 GTSNPN, CDR2 SVGIG (reference sequence). Here the CDR3 DNA reads TGTGCCGGGGGCGGGTACATCCGGAACACTGAAGCTTTCTTT. As protein: CAGGGYIRNTEAFF.

The chain is built from TRBV14 and TRBJ2-3; no definite D call. Between the trimmed V and J ends, which lost 0 bases and 2 bases, there was a span of 9 bases. CDR1 and CDR2 from the germline V gene are SGHDN and FVKESK. The CDR3 totals 15 residues. In DNA form, the CDR3 reads TGTGCCAGCAGCCAAGATCGATACTCCACAGATACGCAGTATTTT. This codes for CASSQDRYSTDTQYF. The whole variable domain, remainder taken from reference TRBV14 and TRBJ2-3, is EAGVTQFPSHSVIEKGQTVTLRCDPISGHDNLYWYRRVMGKEIKFLLHFVKESKQDESGMPNNRFLAERTGGTYSTLKVQPAELEDSGVYFCASSQDRYSTDTQYFGPGTRLTVL.

V gene TRBV5-4 combines with J gene TRBJ2-5, with D possibly matching TRBD1 (5 bases). V was trimmed by 0 bases and J by 4 bases, leaving 16 bases between them. Germline V gives CDR1 SGHNT, CDR2 YYREEE (reference sequence). This CDR3 contains 16 residues. The CDR3 DNA follows: TGTGCCAGCAGCTTGGGCCTGGGGCTACAGAGAGAGACCCAGTACTTC. Its translation: CASSLGLGLQRETQYF.

The V gene is TRBV10-3, the J gene TRBJ1-1; the D is unclear. The length of the CDR3 is 17 residues. Germline values: CDR1 ENHRY, CDR2 SYGVKD. V was cut by 6 bases and J by 0 bases, with 20 bases left in between. The CDR3 sequence: CAISRFTTNILNTEAFF. CDR3 coding DNA: TGTGCCATCAGCCGATTTACAACCAATATCTTGAACACTGAAGCTTTCTTT.

V usage is TRBV27 and J usage is TRBJ1-6, with 7 nucleotides matching TRBD1. The CDR3 runs to 13 residues. Per germline, CDR1 MNHEY and CDR2 SMNVEV (reference sequence). J lost 7 bases, V lost 8 bases, and 5 bases had no gene match. This CDR3 is CASWDSTNSPLHF. DNA of the CDR3: TGTGCCAGCTGGGACAGCACAAATTCACCCCTCCACTTT.

The rearrangement uses TRBV6-1 and TRBJ2-5, with TRBD1 as a possible D gene (7 bases). The CDR3 spans 13 residues. V was cut by 5 bases and J by 4 bases, with 11 bases left in between. Germline lookup yields CDR1 MNHNS and CDR2 SASEGT. The CDR3 sequence is CASSRQGLETQYF. DNA of the CDR3: TGTGCCAGCAGTAGACAGGGACTAGAGACCCAGTACTTC.

This chain links TRBV11-2 with TRBJ2-2; D uncertain. V lost 5 bases, J lost 3 bases, and 13 bases lay in between. The germline gives CDR1 SGHAT, CDR2 FQNNGV. The CDR3 consists of 15 residues. As DNA, the CDR3 is TGTGCCAGCAGCCCGACGGACGGGTACACCGGGGAGCTGTTTTTT. Residues: CASSPTDGYTGELFF.

The chain is built from TRBV11-2 and TRBJ1-1; the D is unclear. This CDR3 contains 14 residues. Germline V lookup: CDR1 SGHAT, CDR2 FQNNGV. Trimming removed 3 bases from V and 5 bases from J, with 13 bases in between. The CDR3 region has the DNA TGTGCCAGCAGCTTGAATATCGGGTGGACTGAAGCTTTCTTT. This sequence encodes CASSLNIGWTEAFF.

The genes are TRBV11-3 and TRBJ2-1; D is uncertain. The CDR3 totals 12 residues. Between the trimmed V and J ends, which lost 4 bases and 15 bases, there was a span of 16 bases. Per the germline V gene, CDR1 is SGHNT and CDR2 is YENEEA. The CDR3 loop reads CASSSDGAGPFF. CDR3 coding DNA: TGTGCCAGCAGCTCGGACGGCGCAGGACCGTTCTTC.

V and J are TRBV5-6 and TRBJ2-3; 7 nucleotides match TRBD1. The V segment lost 3 bases and the J segment 4 bases; nucleotides outside the gene matches: 5. CDR3 length: 14 residues. The V gene's germline CDR1 is SGHDT and CDR2 YYEEEE. CDR3 sequence reads: CASSSQTGADTQYF. The CDR3 bases are TGTGCCAGCAGCTCTCAAACAGGGGCAGATACGCAGTATTTT.

The V call is TRBV4-3, the J call TRBJ1-2, with D uncertain. Germline-derived CDR1 and CDR2 are LGHNA and YSLEER. Trimming took off 1 base at V and 7 bases at J, with 13 bases between the two ends. The CDR3 extends over 14 amino acids. The CDR3 protein is CASSQVAGLGGYTF. The CDR3 bases are TGCGCCAGCAGCCAAGTTGCGGGTTTGGGTGGCTACACCTTC.

This sequence joins TRBV13 and TRBJ2-3; no reliable D call. The CDR3 runs to 12 residues. Trimming took off 1 base at V and 9 bases at J, with 8 bases between the two ends. The germline V gene has CDR1 PRHDT and CDR2 FYEKMQ (reference sequence). CDR3 nucleotide sequence: TGTGCCAGCAGCTTAGACCCGAAGACGCAGTATTTT. This gives the protein CASSLDPKTQYF.

The chain couples TRBV18 to TRBJ2-7, with a weak D call TRBD1 (6 bases). V was trimmed by 6 bases and J by 2 bases, leaving 11 bases between them. The CDR3 runs to 13 residues. The germline gives CDR1 KGHSH, CDR2 LQKENI. The CDR3 DNA reads TGTGCCAGCTCCACCGGGACAACCTACGAGCAGTACTTC. It specifies CASSTGTTYEQYF.

This rearrangement joins TRBV30 to TRBJ1-2; D unclear. This CDR3 region has 13 residues. Germline assignment: CDR1 GTSNPN and CDR2 SVGIG (reference sequence). Trimming cost V 0 bases and J 2 bases, with 7 bases left between them. CDR3: CAWSVGLNYGYTF. CDR3 nucleotides: TGTGCCTGGAGTGTGGGCCTGAACTATGGCTACACCTTC. Looking up the rest from reference TRBV30 and TRBJ1-2 gives the full variable domain: SQTIHQWPATLVQPVGSPLSLECTVEGTSNPNLYWYRQAAGRGLQLLFYSVGIGQISSEVPQNLSASRPQDRQFILSSKKLLLSDSGFYLCAWSVGLNYGYTFGSGTRLTVV.

The gene calls are TRBV11-2 and TRBJ1-2; TRBD1 might be the D (5 bases). Trimming stripped 4 bases from V and 4 bases from J, with 13 bases between. In germline, CDR1 is SGHAT, CDR2 FQNNGV. The CDR3 is made up of 14 amino acids. The CDR3 sequence: CASSSLGVGYGYTF. The CDR3, as DNA: TGTGCCAGCAGCTCCTTGGGGGTAGGCTATGGCTACACCTTC.

The count of this clone is one. The chain uses TRBV6-5 and TRBJ1-2, with a possible D match to TRBD1 (5 bases). Per the germline V gene, CDR1 is MNHEY and CDR2 is SVGAGI. This CDR3 is 14 amino acids long. Trimming took 7 bases from V and 11 from J, leaving 23 bases between them. The CDR3 DNA sequence: TGTGCCAGCACAAATAACGGGGGGACTAAACCTTACACCTTC. Protein product: CASTNNGGTKPYTF.

The CDR3 region is CASSSSVTRNTEAFF. The CDR3 bases are TGTGCCAGCAGCTCCTCGGTTACACGGAACACTGAAGCTTTCTTT. This chain connects TRBV7-2 to TRBJ1-1; D unclear. Trimming stripped 4 bases from V and 1 base from J, with 13 bases between. CDR3 size: 15 residues. Germline V gene sequence: CDR1 SGHTA, CDR2 FQGNSA.

This rearrangement joins TRBV10-1 to TRBJ1-5; D not certain. CDR1 is WNHNN and CDR2 is SYGVQD in the germline V gene (reference sequence). The CDR3 has 19 residues. Trimming stripped 11 bases from V and 1 base from J, with 30 bases between. DNA for the CDR3: TGCGCCCGGCGGAAAAGAAGCGAAGACCCTGCGGGGAGCAATCAGCCCCAGCATTTT. Its protein is CARRKRSEDPAGSNQPQHF.